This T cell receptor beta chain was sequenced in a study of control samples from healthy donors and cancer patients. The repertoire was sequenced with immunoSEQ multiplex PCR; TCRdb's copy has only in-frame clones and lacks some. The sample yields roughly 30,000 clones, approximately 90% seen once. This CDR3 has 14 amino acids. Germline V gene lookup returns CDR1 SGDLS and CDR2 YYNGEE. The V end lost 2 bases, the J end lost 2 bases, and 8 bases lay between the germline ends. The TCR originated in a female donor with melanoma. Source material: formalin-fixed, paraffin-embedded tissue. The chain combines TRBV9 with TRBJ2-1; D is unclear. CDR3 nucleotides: TGTGCCAGCAGCGTGGGTGGTCCCTACAATGAGCAGTTCTTC. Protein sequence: CASSVGGPYNEQFF.